These T cell receptor beta chains were read from a single sample in a study of post-analysis software for immune sequencing data. TCRdb used MiXCR to reprocess the PCR reads, holding one entry per CDR3 protein. The profile shows 350,000 to 500,000 distinct CDR3 sequences, 35% to 45% of them singletons. Sequencing was performed on blood. Every receptor here comes from a girl aged 2-10 years with multiple sclerosis. The CDR3 runs from the conserved cysteine through the conserved F or W. A clone size is listed for some rows: how often the clone was seen (once, few, many), or a class if it is expanded.

V gene,clone size,J gene,CDR3 protein
TRBV5-1,.,TRBJ2-5,CASSFRLASETQYF
TRBV18,few,TRBJ1-5,CASSPEGARDQPQHF
TRBV29-1,few,TRBJ2-4,CSVEGGQGGLAKNIQYF
TRBV11-2,.,TRBJ2-2,CASSLLGRVYTGELFF
TRBV6-2/TRBV6-3,.,TRBJ2-1,CASSSLQGGVRNEQFF
TRBV9,.,TRBJ2-5,CASSPGTGNETQYF
TRBV7-2,few,TRBJ2-3,CASSSPRGTVSTDTQYF
TRBV7-2,few,TRBJ2-5,CASSYLGVGEQYF
TRBV6-5,.,TRBJ2-3,CASCEGGGTQYF
TRBV12-3/TRBV12-4,.,TRBJ2-1,CASSLTFLGGRGAPSYNEQFF
TRBV27,.,TRBJ2-7,CASQSPGQSSYEQYF
TRBV29-1,.,TRBJ1-2,CSVGRWLGEASDGYTF
TRBV20-1,.,TRBJ1-1,CSAWRGTEAFF
TRBV20-1,.,TRBJ2-6,CRAGMAGGANVLTF
TRBV12-3/TRBV12-4,.,TRBJ2-1,CASSFGTAYEQFF